The sequence of this T cell receptor (beta chain) was determined in a study of T cell repertoires in cytomegalovirus infection. At the level of the study: Indications came from public TCR beta signatures; they pointed to CMV infection and to a matching HLA type. Study-wide findings and caveats: Clonotype analysis showed dominance of the ex vivo response by HLA-C-restricted CMV-specific TCR beta clonotypes. Summed frequency of shared TCR beta families picked out CMV carriers who also had the relevant HLA.

The germline V gene encodes CDR1 SGDLS and CDR2 YYNGEE. CDR3 length: 14 residues. V lost 4 bases, J lost 5 bases, and 5 bases stayed unmatched. MiXCR, applied by TCRdb to the reads, yields one record per CDR3 protein. The repertoire includes some 350,000 distinct CDR3 sequences, over 15% of them detected once, and around 8.6% sits in the top ten. Of note for this clonotype: Its antigen remains unknown.

The sequencing sample was made of PBMCs. This TCR was sampled from a human donor in good health (CMV status not recorded). Some clones in this sample may be carry-over from other donors' samples. This rearrangement joins TRBV9 to TRBJ2-5; 10 bases match TRBD2. CDR3 in amino acids: CASSTLAGVETQYF. The CDR3 bases are TGTGCCAGCAGCACTCTAGCGGGAGTTGAGACCCAGTACTTC.